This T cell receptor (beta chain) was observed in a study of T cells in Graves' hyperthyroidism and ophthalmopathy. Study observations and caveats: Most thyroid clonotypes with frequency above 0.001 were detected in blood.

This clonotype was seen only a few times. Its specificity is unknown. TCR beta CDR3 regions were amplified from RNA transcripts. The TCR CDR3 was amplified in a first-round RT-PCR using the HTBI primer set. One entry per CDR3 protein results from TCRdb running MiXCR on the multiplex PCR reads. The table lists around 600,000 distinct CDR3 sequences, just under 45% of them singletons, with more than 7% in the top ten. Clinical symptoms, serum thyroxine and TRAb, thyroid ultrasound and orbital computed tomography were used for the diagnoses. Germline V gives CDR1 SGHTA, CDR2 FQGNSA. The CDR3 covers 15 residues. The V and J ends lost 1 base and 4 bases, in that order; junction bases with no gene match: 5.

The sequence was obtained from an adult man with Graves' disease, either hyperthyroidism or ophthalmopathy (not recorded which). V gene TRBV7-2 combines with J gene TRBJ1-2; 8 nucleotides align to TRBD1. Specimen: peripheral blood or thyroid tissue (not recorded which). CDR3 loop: CASSLVGRGLYGYTF. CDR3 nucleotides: TGTGCCAGCAGCTTAGTGGGCAGGGGGCTCTATGGCTACACCTTC. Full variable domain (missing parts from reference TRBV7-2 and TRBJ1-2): GAGVSQSPSNKVTEKGKDVELRCDPISGHTALYWYRQSLGQGLEFLIYFQGNSAPDKSGLPSDRFSAERTGGSVSTLTIQRTQQEDSAVYLCASSLVGRGLYGYTFGSGTRLTVV.